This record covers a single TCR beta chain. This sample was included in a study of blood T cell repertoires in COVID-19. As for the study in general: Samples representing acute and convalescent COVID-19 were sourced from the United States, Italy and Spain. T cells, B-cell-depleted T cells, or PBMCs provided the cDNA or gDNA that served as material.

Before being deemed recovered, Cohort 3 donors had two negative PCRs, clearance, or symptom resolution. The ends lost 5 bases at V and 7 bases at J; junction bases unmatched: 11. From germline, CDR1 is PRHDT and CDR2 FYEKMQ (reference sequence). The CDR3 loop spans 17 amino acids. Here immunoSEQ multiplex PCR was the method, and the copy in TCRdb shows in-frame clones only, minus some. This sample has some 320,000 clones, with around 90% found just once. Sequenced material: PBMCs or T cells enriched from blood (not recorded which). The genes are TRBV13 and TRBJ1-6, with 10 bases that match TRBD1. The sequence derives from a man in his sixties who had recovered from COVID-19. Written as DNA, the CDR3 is TGTGCCAGCAGCCAGCGCGGGACAGGGGACGTAAATTCACCCCTCCACTTT. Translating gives CASSQRGTGDVNSPLHF. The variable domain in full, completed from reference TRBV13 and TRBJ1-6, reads AAGVIQSPRHLIKEKRETATLKCYPIPRHDTVYWYQQGPGQDPQFLISFYEKMQSDKGSIPDRFSAQQFSDYHSELNMSSLELGDSALYFCASSQRGTGDVNSPLHFGNGTRLTVT.